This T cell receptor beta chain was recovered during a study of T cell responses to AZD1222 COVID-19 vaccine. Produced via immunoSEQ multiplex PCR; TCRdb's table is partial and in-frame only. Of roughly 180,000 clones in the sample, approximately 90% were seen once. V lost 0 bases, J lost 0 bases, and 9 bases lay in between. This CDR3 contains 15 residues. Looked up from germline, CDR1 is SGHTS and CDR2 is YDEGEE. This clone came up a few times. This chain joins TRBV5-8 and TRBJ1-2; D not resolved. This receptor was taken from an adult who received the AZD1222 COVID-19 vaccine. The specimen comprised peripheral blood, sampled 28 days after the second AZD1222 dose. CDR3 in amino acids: CASSLGHLANYGYTF. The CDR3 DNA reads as TGTGCCAGCAGCTTGGGACACCTGGCTAACTATGGCTACACCTTC.